The clone carrying this T cell receptor beta chain was counted many times. This entry belongs to a study of T-cell reconstitution after alpha-beta-depleted transplantation in children. Unique molecular identifiers were used in preparing the TCRbeta library. TCRdb analysed the PCR reads with MiXCR anew, one entry per CDR3 protein. In the table there are 70,000 to 100,000 distinct CDR3 sequences, 12% of which are singletons. With 5 bases removed from V and 1 base from J, the gap between germline ends came to 9 bases. This CDR3 is built from 14 residues. Source: PBMCs from the stem cell graft donor, taken from the stem cell graft. This TCR derives from a human donor who donated a stem cell graft to a child with inherited bone marrow failure. The rearrangement joins TRBV12-3 or TRBV12-4 to TRBJ2-1; D is undetermined. CDR3 nucleotides: TGTGCCAGCAGTGTGTGGGGTTCCTACAATGAGCAGTTCTTC. This sequence encodes CASSVWGSYNEQFF.